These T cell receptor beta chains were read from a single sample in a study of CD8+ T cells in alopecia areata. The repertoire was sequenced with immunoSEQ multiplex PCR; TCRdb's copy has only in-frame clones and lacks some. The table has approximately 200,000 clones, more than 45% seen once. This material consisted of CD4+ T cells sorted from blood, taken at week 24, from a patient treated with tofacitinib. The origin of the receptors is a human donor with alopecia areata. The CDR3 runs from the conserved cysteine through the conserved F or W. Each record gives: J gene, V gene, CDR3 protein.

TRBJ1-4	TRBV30	CAWSRQGSEKLFF
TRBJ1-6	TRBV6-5	CASNRNRDSPLHF
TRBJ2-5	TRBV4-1	CASSQVPSKETQYF
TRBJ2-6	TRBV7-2	CASSAPTVRVLTF
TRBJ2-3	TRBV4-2	CASSQVLTDTQYF
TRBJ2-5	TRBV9	CASSVSTSSTQETQYF
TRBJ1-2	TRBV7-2	CASSRQGGAGYTF
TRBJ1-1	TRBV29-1	CSVGREKGLMNTEAFF
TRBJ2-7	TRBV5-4	CASSTDRGQVEQYF
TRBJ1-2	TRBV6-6	CASSYYQGAPYGYTF
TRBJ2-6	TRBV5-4	CASSQGGLGGAGANVLTF
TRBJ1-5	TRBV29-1	CSVGDGNSNQPQHF
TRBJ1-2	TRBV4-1	CASSQGGRLNYGYTF